This TCR beta chain was observed in a study of T cell responses to AZD1222 COVID-19 vaccine. Method: immunoSEQ multiplex PCR; TCRdb's copy keeps in-frame clones and lacks some. The table lists about 110,000 clones, roughly 90% of them singletons. The TCR was taken from an adult in good health. The specimen comprised peripheral blood, sampled on day 0 of AZD1222 vaccination.

CDR3 in amino acids: CASSLGDRTYEQYF. The CDR3 coding sequence is TGTGCCAGCAGCTTAGGGGACAGGACCTACGAGCAGTACTTC. The J gene is TRBJ2-7, the V gene TRBV7-2, with 8 positions matching TRBD1. CDR3 length: 14 residues. V dropped 1 base and J dropped 2; count of bases not matched to a gene: 1. The germline CDR1 and CDR2 sequences are SGHTA and FQGNSA.